This T cell receptor beta chain appears in the sequencing data of a study of T-cell reconstitution after alpha-beta-depleted transplantation in children (dated by TCRdb to the mid-2010s). About the full investigation: T-cell immune reconstitution after TCRalphabeta/CD19-depleted allogeneic hematopoietic cell transplantation in children was quantitatively tracked in the study by means of TCR repertoire profiling.

This clonotype was observed once. It lacks a known antigen. No quality values exist for individual bases; no much larger clone is one base distant. One read alone is weak evidence. Libraries came from PCR. TCRdb lists the instrument as Illumina HiSeq 2500. Molecular barcoding was employed in the preparation of TCR libraries, with unique molecular identifiers being used to normalize TCRbeta repertoire quantification. TCRdb's own reprocessing of the public reads used fastp at Q25 and MiXCR and kept productive beta chains. Rows are combined by CDR3 protein, so each entry shows the most common genes and DNA. For this sample the table gives 300,000 or so distinct CDR3 sequences, of which more than 9% were detected only once. Around 9.1% of the sample comes from the top ten. From V the trimming removes 3 bases and from J it removes 7 bases, while the gene matches leave 8 bases of the junction unaccounted for. The germline V gene (reference sequence) yields DFQATT for CDR1 and SNEGSKA for CDR2. The CDR3 has 13 amino acids, counting the end cysteine and phenylalanine. Left in the record is the CDR3 DNA by itself, 39 bases read in frame from the first base.

This receptor chain uses TRBV20-1 and TRBJ2-5; 7 middle bases align to TRBD2. This TCR derives from a human donor who donated a stem cell graft to a child with SCID. The starting material was PBMCs from the stem cell graft donor, obtained from the stem cell graft. The CDR3 corresponds to CSASTGGSGTQYF. The bases read TGCAGTGCTAGCACGGGGGGATCGGGGACCCAGTACTTC.